Shown below are 27 T cell receptor beta chains from a single sample sequenced in a study of T cell clonality in common variable immunodeficiency. General study results and limits: Reportedly, TCR beta sequences from common variable immunodeficiency showed fewer deletions and N-nucleotide insertions.

Their specific antigens are unknown. Only in-frame clones appear in the TCRdb table, and some are missing; sequencing was by immunoSEQ multiplex PCR. The sample contains 40,000 or so clones, none of them singletons. The specimen sequenced was peripheral blood mononuclear cells. These receptors all come from a human donor with common variable immunodeficiency.

This clone was seen only a few times. The sequenced fragment ends 3 residues before the CDR3 boundary, so the rest is inferred from the germline J gene. This chain joins TRBV6-2 or TRBV6-3 and TRBJ2-3; TRBD2 agrees at 11 bases. The germline V gene encodes CDR1 MNHEY and CDR2 SVGEGT. CDR3 length: 17 amino acids. V was pared by 5 bases and J by 4 bases, with 11 bases of the junction left unmatched. This CDR3 reads CASSPYILAGGPDTQYF. The covered CDR3 bases are TGTGCCAGCAGTCCCTACATCCTAGCGGGGGGTCCAGATACG.

This clone was seen repeatedly, ten times or more. The DNA read from the CDR3 is TGCAGTGCTAGTACTGTCCAAGAGACC. As protein: CSASTVQET. The full CDR3 reads CSASTVQETQYF. This sequence joins TRBV20-1 and TRBJ2-5; D uncertain. The read comes to an end 3 residues before the CDR3 does, leaving the germline J gene to fill in the end. The V and J ends lost 3 bases and 1 base respectively, with 6 bases between them. The CDR3 has 12 amino acids. Germline CDR1 and CDR2: DFQATT and SNEGSKA (reference sequence).

This clone showed up many times. The CDR3 end is not reached by the read, which stops 3 residues before it; the germline J gene fills it in. This chain uses TRBV5-1 with TRBJ2-1; possibly TRBD1 for D (6 bases). The V gene lost 4 bases and the J gene lost 5 bases, with 16 bases spanning the gap. This CDR3 contains 15 residues. Per germline, CDR1 SGHRS and CDR2 YFSETQ. CDR3 DNA (partial): TGCGCCAGCAGCCGTACTACGGGACAAAACAATGAG. This codes for CASSRTTGQNNE. The full CDR3 sequence reads CASSRTTGQNNEQFF.

As concerns this clone: The CDR3 extends 3 residues past the end of the read, so its final part is completed from the germline J gene. The genes are TRBV7-6 and TRBJ1-3; the D gene is possibly TRBD1 (5 bases). The CDR3 spans 16 residues. The germline V gene encodes CDR1 SGHVS and CDR2 FNYEAQ. Trimming removed 1 base at V and 0 bases at J, with 10 bases between. Incomplete CDR3 DNA: TGTGCCAGCAGCTTAGGCGGACACCTCTCTGGAAACACC. Its protein is CASSLGGHLSGNT. The full CDR3 sequence reads CASSLGGHLSGNTIYF.

This clone was seen repeatedly, ten times or more. The read falls 3 residues short of the CDR3 end, and the missing part is taken from the germline J gene. This chain links TRBV27 with TRBJ1-1; the match to TRBD1 covers 9 bases. The germline CDR1 and CDR2 sequences are MNHEY and SMNVEV (reference sequence). The ends lost 7 bases at V and 6 bases at J; junction bases unmatched: 6. The CDR3 loop spans 13 amino acids. The part of the CDR3 DNA that was read is TGTGCCAGCAACGGACAGGGGAGGGCTGAA. Its translation is CASNGQGRAE. From start to end, the CDR3 is CASNGQGRAEAFF.

This clone was found a few times. The read ends 3 residues shy of where the CDR3 ends; the end is completed using the germline J gene. The chain links TRBV6-1 to TRBJ1-5; the match to TRBD1 covers 7 bases. Germline V gives CDR1 MNHNS, CDR2 SASEGT. The CDR3 length is 14 residues. The V gene end was trimmed by 3 bases and the J gene end by 7 bases; junction bases not matched to a gene: 6. This chain's CDR3 is CASSEGQRGQPQHF. Incomplete CDR3 DNA: TGTGCCAGCAGTGAGGGACAGAGAGGGCAGCCC.

To note about this clone: The CDR3 end is not reached by the read, which stops 3 residues before it; the germline J gene fills it in. J is TRBJ1-5 and V is TRBV30; possibly TRBD1 for D (6 bases). V lost 3 bases, J lost 2 bases, and 14 bases lay in between. Germline CDR1 GTSNPN, CDR2 SVGIG (reference sequence). CDR3 length: 15 amino acids. The part of the CDR3 DNA that was read is TGTGCCTGGAGCAGGACAGCCGCGGGCAATCAGCCC. Amino acid sequence: CAWSRTAAGNQP. The whole CDR3 is CAWSRTAAGNQPQHF.

This clone was detected ten times or more. The sequence runs out 3 residues before the end of the CDR3; the remainder is reconstructed from the germline J gene. The chain employs TRBV29-1 and TRBJ2-7; no definite D call. The germline V gene encodes CDR1 SQVTM and CDR2 ANQGSEA. The CDR3 consists of 13 residues. Trimming took off 4 bases at V and 4 bases at J, with 14 bases between the two ends. The CDR3 DNA, read in part, is TGCAGCGTTGTCGGCGGATCGCTTTACGAG. Translation: CSVVGGSLYE. The whole CDR3 sequence reads CSVVGGSLYEQYF.

Notes on this clone: The read stops 3 residues short of the end of the CDR3; the missing end is completed from the germline J gene. The chain combines TRBV19 with TRBJ2-5, with D maybe TRBD1 (6 bases). CDR3 length equals 16 residues. Trimming removed 5 bases from V and 3 bases from J, with 19 bases in between. Germline V gene sequence: CDR1 LNHDA, CDR2 SQIVND (reference sequence). CDR3 sequence: CASSRRIVAGEETQYF. The part of the CDR3 DNA that was read is TGTGCCAGTAGTCGCCGCATTGTGGCAGGGGAAGAGACC. Drawing the rest from reference TRBV19 and TRBJ2-5, the complete variable domain is DGGITQSPKYLFRKEGQNVTLSCEQNLNHDAMYWYRQDPGQGLRLIYYSQIVNDFQKGDIAEGYSVSREKKESFPLTVTSAQKNPTAFYLCASSRRIVAGEETQYFGPGTRLLVL.

This clone was detected ten times or more. The CDR3 DNA, read in part, is TGTGCCAGTAGTCTACAGGGTTCCTACAATGAG. Its translation: CASSLQGSYNE. The entire CDR3 protein is CASSLQGSYNEQFF. This chain links TRBV19 with TRBJ2-1; maybe TRBD1 (6 bases). With the read ending 3 residues before the CDR3 end, the germline J gene is used to fill in that end. V was pared by 5 bases and J by 1 base, with 9 bases between. Germline CDR1 reads LNHDA; CDR2 reads SQIVND (reference sequence). This CDR3 has 14 residues.

This clone was observed many times. The read terminates 3 residues ahead of where the CDR3 ends, so the germline J gene completes it. V and J are TRBV5-1 and TRBJ2-2; a weak D match, TRBD2 (6 bases). CDR3 length: 15 residues. The V end lost 4 bases, the J end lost 2 bases, and 12 bases lay between the germline ends. CDR1 is SGHRS, CDR2 YFSETQ, per germline. The sequenced CDR3 bases are TGCGCCAGCAGCCCGGGGACTGTTAACACCGGGGAG. Translating it yields CASSPGTVNTGE. The full CDR3 protein is CASSPGTVNTGELFF.

This clone was counted between two and nine times. The read falls 3 residues short of the CDR3 end, and the missing part is taken from the germline J gene. The genes are TRBV7-6 and TRBJ1-4, with D possibly matching TRBD1 (5 bases). This CDR3 comprises 18 residues. V lost 5 bases and J lost 2, with 21 bases in between. The germline V gene encodes CDR1 SGHVS and CDR2 FNYEAQ. Incomplete CDR3 DNA: TGTGCCAGCAGCCCTGCCGTTTGGGGCGGGGGGACTAATGAAAAA. Encoded protein: CASSPAVWGGGTNEK. The full CDR3 sequence reads CASSPAVWGGGTNEKLFF.

In the case of this clone: The read finishes 3 residues shy of the CDR3 end, and the germline J gene is used to complete it. The chain couples TRBV11-3 to TRBJ2-1; TRBD2 matches 9 bases. The CDR3 has 15 amino acids. Trimming took 5 bases from V and 6 from J; bases not matched to a gene: 8. In germline, CDR1 is SGHNT, CDR2 YENEEA. CDR3 DNA, as far as it was read: TGTGCCAGCAGCCGGGGAGCGGGGGGCTCCAATGAG. Translation: CASSRGAGGSNE. The entire CDR3 reads CASSRGAGGSNEQFF.

This clone was recorded many times. The read halts 3 residues ahead of the CDR3 end, with the missing end drawn from the germline J gene. The chain carries TRBV18 and TRBJ2-1; D gene ambiguous. From germline, CDR1 is KGHSH and CDR2 LQKENI. V was pared by 8 bases and J by 0 bases, with 11 bases between. The CDR3 length is 14 residues. The CDR3 loop is CASETSSSYNEQFF. The DNA read from the CDR3 is TGTGCCAGCGAGACTTCGAGCTCCTACAATGAG.

This clone was detected ten times or more. The read terminates 3 residues ahead of where the CDR3 ends, so the germline J gene completes it. The chain links TRBV2 to TRBJ2-3, with D maybe TRBD2 (5 bases). The CDR3 spans 14 residues. The V gene lost 7 bases and the J gene lost 2 bases, with 13 bases spanning the gap. Germline V lookup: CDR1 SNHLY, CDR2 FYNNEI. The CDR3 reads CASNRLLATDTQYF. The sequenced part of the CDR3 DNA is TGTGCCAGCAATCGACTCCTAGCCACAGATACG.

The table lists this clone with many counts. Read coverage stops 3 residues before the CDR3 terminus; the germline J gene supplies the remainder. The chain has TRBV10-3 and TRBJ2-5; 9 nucleotides align to TRBD2. The junction had 7 bases not matched to a gene; V was cut back by 1 base and J by 4 bases. This CDR3 has 16 amino acids. Per germline, CDR1 ENHRY and CDR2 SYGVKD. Partial CDR3 DNA: TGTGCCATCAGTGAGTACACAGCGGGGGGACGAGAGACC. Translation: CAISEYTAGGRET. The whole CDR3 region reads CAISEYTAGGRETQYF.

This clone was seen ten or more times. The read is 3 residues too short to cover the CDR3 end, so that end is filled in from the germline J gene. The V gene is TRBV19, the J gene TRBJ1-6; 8 nucleotides line up with TRBD1. Germline lookup yields CDR1 LNHDA and CDR2 SQIVND (reference sequence). CDR3 length equals 14 residues. Unmatched junction bases numbered 4, after V lost 7 bases and J lost 5 bases. CDR3 protein: CASTTTGDNSPLHF. Partial CDR3 DNA: TGTGCCAGTACCACGACAGGGGATAATTCACCC.

This clone was detected only a few times. From the germline J gene comes the end of the CDR3, since the read stops 3 residues before it. The chain employs TRBV7-9 and TRBJ1-1, with unresolved D. The CDR3 length is 12 residues. Germline assignment: CDR1 SEHNR and CDR2 FQNEAQ (reference sequence). CDR3 DNA, as far as it was read: TGTGCCAGCAGCTTAGCGCGGGGTCCG. Its translation: CASSLARGP. The full CDR3 sequence reads CASSLARGPAFF.

A few counts support this clone. Read data end 3 residues before the CDR3 end; the end is taken from the germline J gene. This chain uses TRBV10-2 with TRBJ1-5; no clear D gene. Germline CDR1 WSHSY, CDR2 SAAADI. This CDR3 spans 13 amino acids. The V end lost 7 bases, the J end lost 7 bases, and 14 bases lay between the germline ends. The CDR3 loop reads CASTRGTSQPQHF. The covered CDR3 bases are TGCGCCAGCACCAGAGGTACCTCCCAGCCC.

The table lists this clone with a few counts. The sequence runs out 3 residues before the end of the CDR3; the remainder is reconstructed from the germline J gene. J is TRBJ1-1 and V is TRBV5-1, with 11 nucleotides matching TRBD1. CDR1 is SGHRS, CDR2 YFSETQ, per germline. This CDR3 is 14 amino acids long. Trimming took 5 bases from V and 4 from J; bases not matched to a gene: 4. The CDR3 bases that were read are TGCGCCAGCAGTCCGGACAGGGGGCTCACTGAA. Encoded protein: CASSPDRGLTE. The whole CDR3 sequence is CASSPDRGLTEAFF. The full variable domain, rest sourced from reference TRBV5-1 and TRBJ1-1, is KAGVTQTPRYLIKTRGQQVTLSCSPISGHRSVSWYQQTPGQGLQFLFEYFSETQRNKGNFPGRFSGRQFSNSRSEMNVSTLELGDSALYLCASSPDRGLTEAFFGQGTRLTVV.

In the case of this clone: The observed sequence ends 3 residues before the CDR3 terminus, with the missing tail filled in from the germline J gene. The chain carries TRBV7-8 and TRBJ2-5; D is uncertain. The CDR3 has 12 residues. Germline CDR1 and CDR2: SGHVS and FQNEAQ. The V end was cut by 3 bases, the J end by 1 base, with 3 bases between. The CDR3 bases that were read are TGTGCCAGCAGCTTCAGCCAAGAGACC. This codes for CASSFSQET. The complete CDR3 sequence is CASSFSQETQYF.

At least ten counts were recorded for this clone. The read terminates 3 residues before the CDR3 end, so the remaining end is supplied by the germline J gene. This sequence joins TRBV29-1 and TRBJ1-6; D unclear. The CDR3 loop spans 13 amino acids. The germline V gene encodes CDR1 SQVTM and CDR2 ANQGSEA. The ends were cut back, 4 bases at V and 7 bases at J, with 11 bases in the middle. CDR3 residues: CSVAAGGNSPLHF. CDR3 DNA (partial): TGCAGCGTTGCAGCAGGCGGGAATTCACCC.

This clone was observed many times. With the read ending 3 residues before the CDR3 end, the germline J gene is used to fill in that end. V and J are TRBV19 and TRBJ2-6; 10 bases align to TRBD2. The CDR3 extends over 17 amino acids. V was clipped by 3 bases and J by 0 bases; unmatched bases: 2. Germline V lookup: CDR1 LNHDA, CDR2 SQIVND (reference sequence). CDR3 DNA, as far as it was read: TGTGCCAGTAGTATGACTAGCGGGCGCTCTGGGGCCAACGTC. It specifies CASSMTSGRSGANV. The entire CDR3 is CASSMTSGRSGANVLTF.

This clone was seen a handful of times. The DNA read from the CDR3 is TGTGCCAGCAGCTCGGACAGGGGAACAGATACG. It specifies CASSSDRGTDT. The full CDR3 reads CASSSDRGTDTQYF. The chain links TRBV7-9 to TRBJ2-3, with 9 positions matching TRBD1. Read sequence stops 3 residues before the CDR3 end, and the germline J gene provides the missing end. Germline CDR1 and CDR2: SEHNR and FQNEAQ (reference sequence). V was clipped by 4 bases and J by 3 bases; unmatched bases: 2. This CDR3 has 14 amino acids.

This clone has a handful of counts. The sequenced fragment ends 3 residues before the CDR3 boundary, so the rest is inferred from the germline J gene. The J gene is TRBJ1-4, the V gene TRBV7-2; D unclear. Germline lookup yields CDR1 SGHTA and CDR2 FQGNSA. V was pared by 5 bases and J by 0 bases, with 7 bases between. The CDR3 has 14 residues. The CDR3 loop reads CASSLFATNEKLFF. The part of the CDR3 DNA that was read is TGTGCCAGCAGCCTATTTGCAACTAATGAAAAA. The full variable domain, its missing parts supplied by reference TRBV7-2 and TRBJ1-4, is GAGVSQSPSNKVTEKGKDVELRCDPISGHTALYWYRQSLGQGLEFLIYFQGNSAPDKSGLPSDRFSAERTGGSVSTLTIQRTQQEDSAVYLCASSLFATNEKLFFGSGTQLSVL.

This clone was observed at least ten times. The CDR3 goes on 3 residues after the read ends, and that part is filled in from the germline J gene. The rearrangement uses TRBV5-6 and TRBJ1-1; D unresolved. V lost 1 base and J lost 7, with 11 bases in between. Germline V gene sequence: CDR1 SGHDT, CDR2 YYEEEE. CDR3 length equals 13 residues. The sequenced CDR3 bases are TGTGCCAGCAGCTTGCTCGGTTCCGGTGAA. Translated: CASSLLGSGE. The whole CDR3 protein reads CASSLLGSGEAFF.

About this clone: The read finishes 3 residues shy of the CDR3 end, and the germline J gene is used to complete it. V gene TRBV18 combines with J gene TRBJ2-5, with TRBD1 matching 11 bases. J gave up 0 bases and V 3 bases, and 3 bases lay outside the gene matches. From germline, CDR1 is KGHSH and CDR2 LQKENI. This CDR3 comprises 16 residues. The chain's CDR3 is CASSPRDRGNQETQYF. CDR3 bases read: TGTGCCAGCTCACCCCGGGACAGGGGGAACCAAGAGACC.